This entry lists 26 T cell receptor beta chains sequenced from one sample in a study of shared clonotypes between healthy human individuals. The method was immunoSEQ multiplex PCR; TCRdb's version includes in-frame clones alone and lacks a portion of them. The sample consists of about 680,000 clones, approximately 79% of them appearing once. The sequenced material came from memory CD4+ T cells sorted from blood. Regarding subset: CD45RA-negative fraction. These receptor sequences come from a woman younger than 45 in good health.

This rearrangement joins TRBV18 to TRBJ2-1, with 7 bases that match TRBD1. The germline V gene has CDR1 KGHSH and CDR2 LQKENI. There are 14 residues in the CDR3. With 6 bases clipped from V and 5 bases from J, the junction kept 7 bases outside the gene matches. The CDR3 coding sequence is TGTGCCAGCTCGGGGACAGCAAGTAACAATGAGCAGTTCTTC. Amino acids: CASSGTASNNEQFF.

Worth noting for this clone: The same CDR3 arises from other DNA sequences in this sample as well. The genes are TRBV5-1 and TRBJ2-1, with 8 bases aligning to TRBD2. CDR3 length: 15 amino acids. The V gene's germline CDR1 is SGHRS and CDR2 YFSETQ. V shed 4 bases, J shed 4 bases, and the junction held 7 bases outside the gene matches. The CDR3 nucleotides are TGCGCCAGCAGCCGAGACAGCGGGGGTTACAATGAGCAGTTCTTC. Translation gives CASSRDSGGYNEQFF.

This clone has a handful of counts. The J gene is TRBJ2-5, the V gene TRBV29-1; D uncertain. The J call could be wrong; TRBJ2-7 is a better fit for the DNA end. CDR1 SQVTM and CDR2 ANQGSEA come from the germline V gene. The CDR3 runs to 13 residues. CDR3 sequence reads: CSVQTDQTYEQYF. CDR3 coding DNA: TGCAGCGTACAAACGGATCAAACCTACGAGCAGTACTTC.

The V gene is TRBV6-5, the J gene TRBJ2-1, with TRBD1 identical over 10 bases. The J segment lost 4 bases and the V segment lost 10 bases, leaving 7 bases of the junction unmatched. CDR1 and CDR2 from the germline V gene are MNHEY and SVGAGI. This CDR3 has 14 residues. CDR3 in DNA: TGTGCCACACACCGGGACAGGGGTTACAATGAGCAGTTCTTC. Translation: CATHRDRGYNEQFF.

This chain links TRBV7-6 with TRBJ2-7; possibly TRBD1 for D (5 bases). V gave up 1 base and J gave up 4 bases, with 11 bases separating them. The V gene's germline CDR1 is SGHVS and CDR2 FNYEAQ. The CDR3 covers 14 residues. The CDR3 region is CASSLVPGPYEQYF. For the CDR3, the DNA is TGTGCCAGCAGCTTAGTACCAGGGCCATACGAGCAGTACTTC.

CDR3 sequence reads: CASRSEVNTEAFF. The DNA for the CDR3 is TGTGCCAGCAGATCGGAAGTTAACACTGAAGCTTTCTTT. The J gene is TRBJ1-1, the V gene TRBV6-6; D is unresolved. The V end lost 6 bases, the J end lost 2 bases, and 10 bases lay between the germline ends. From germline, CDR1 is MNHNY and CDR2 SVGAGI (reference sequence). This CDR3 region has 13 residues.

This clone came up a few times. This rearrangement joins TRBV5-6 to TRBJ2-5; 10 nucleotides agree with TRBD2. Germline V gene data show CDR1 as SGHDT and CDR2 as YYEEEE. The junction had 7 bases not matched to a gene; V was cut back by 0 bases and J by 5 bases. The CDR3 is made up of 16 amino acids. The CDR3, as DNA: TGTGCCAGCAGCTTGGCCCCAGCGGGAGGGCGGGAGACCCAGTACTTC. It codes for CASSLAPAGGRETQYF.

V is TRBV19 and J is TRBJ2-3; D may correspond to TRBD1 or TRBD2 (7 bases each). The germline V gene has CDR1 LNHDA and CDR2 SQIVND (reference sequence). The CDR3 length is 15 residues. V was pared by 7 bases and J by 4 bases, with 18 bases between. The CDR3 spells CASTLGRGQADTQYF. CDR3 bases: TGTGCCAGTACCCTGGGGAGGGGGCAGGCAGATACGCAGTATTTT. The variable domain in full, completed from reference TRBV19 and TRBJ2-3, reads DGGITQSPKYLFRKEGQNVTLSCEQNLNHDAMYWYRQDPGQGLRLIYYSQIVNDFQKGDIAEGYSVSREKKESFPLTVTSAQKNPTAFYLCASTLGRGQADTQYFGPGTRLTVL.

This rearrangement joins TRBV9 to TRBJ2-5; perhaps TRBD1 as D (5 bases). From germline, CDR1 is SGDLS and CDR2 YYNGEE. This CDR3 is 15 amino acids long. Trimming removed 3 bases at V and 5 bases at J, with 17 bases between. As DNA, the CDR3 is TGTGCCAGCAGCGCGAAAGGGGTTTCAGGGGAGACCCAGTACTTC. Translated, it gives CASSAKGVSGETQYF. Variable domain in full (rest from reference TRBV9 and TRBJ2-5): DSGVTQTPKHLITATGQRVTLRCSPRSGDLSVYWYQQSLDQGLQFLIQYYNGEERAKGNILERFSAQQFPDLHSELNLSSLELGDSALYFCASSAKGVSGETQYFGPGTRLLVL.

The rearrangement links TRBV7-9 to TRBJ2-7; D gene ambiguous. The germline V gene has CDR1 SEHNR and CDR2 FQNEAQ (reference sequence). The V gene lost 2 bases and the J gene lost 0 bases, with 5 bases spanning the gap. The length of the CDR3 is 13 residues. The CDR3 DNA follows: TGTGCCAGCAGCTTATATAGCTCCTACGAGCAGTACTTC. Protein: CASSLYSSYEQYF.

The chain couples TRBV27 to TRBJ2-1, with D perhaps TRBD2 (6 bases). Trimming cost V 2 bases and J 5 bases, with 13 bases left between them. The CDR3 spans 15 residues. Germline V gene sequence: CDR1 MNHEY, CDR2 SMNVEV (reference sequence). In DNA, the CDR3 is TGTGCCAGCAGTTTACTTAGCGGTAAAGACAATGAGCAGTTCTTC. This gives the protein CASSLLSGKDNEQFF.

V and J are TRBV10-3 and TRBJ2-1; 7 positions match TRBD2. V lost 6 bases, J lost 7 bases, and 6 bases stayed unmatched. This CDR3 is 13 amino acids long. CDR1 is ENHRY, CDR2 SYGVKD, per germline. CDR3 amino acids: CAIRSGIENEQFF. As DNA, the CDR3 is TGTGCCATCAGGAGCGGGATTGAGAATGAGCAGTTCTTC.

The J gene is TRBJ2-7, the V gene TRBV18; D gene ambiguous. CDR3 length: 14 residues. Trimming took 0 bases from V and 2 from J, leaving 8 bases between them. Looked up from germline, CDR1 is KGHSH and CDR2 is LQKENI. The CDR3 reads CASSPPGPTYEQYF. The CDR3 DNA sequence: TGTGCCAGCTCACCACCTGGGCCGACCTACGAGCAGTACTTC.

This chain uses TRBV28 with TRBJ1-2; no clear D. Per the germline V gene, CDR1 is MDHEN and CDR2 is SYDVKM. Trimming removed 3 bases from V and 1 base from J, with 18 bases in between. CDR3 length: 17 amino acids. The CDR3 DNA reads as TGTGCCAGCAGTTTTTCTAGCCAGCCCTACTTTAACTATGGCTACACCTTC. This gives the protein CASSFSSQPYFNYGYTF.

The CDR3 DNA is TGTGCCAGCAGTTTAGGGGACCTTGAAGCTTTCTTT. Translating gives CASSLGDLEAFF. This chain links TRBV6-1 with TRBJ1-1; tentative D call: TRBD1 (5 bases). The CDR3 has 12 residues. Germline V gives CDR1 MNHNS, CDR2 SASEGT. The ends were cut back, 5 bases at V and 7 bases at J, with 11 bases in the middle.

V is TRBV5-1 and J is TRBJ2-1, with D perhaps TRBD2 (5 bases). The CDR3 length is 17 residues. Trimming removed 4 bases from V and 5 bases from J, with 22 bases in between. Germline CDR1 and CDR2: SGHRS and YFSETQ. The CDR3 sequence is CASSGGRTLALHNEQFF. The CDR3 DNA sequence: TGCGCCAGCAGCGGAGGACGTACGTTGGCGCTCCACAATGAGCAGTTCTTC.

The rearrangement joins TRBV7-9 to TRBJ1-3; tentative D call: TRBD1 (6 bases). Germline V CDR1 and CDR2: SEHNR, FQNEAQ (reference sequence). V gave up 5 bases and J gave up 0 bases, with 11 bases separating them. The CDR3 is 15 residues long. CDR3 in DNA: TGTGCCAGCAGCCCGGACAGAAACTCTGGAAACACCATATATTTT. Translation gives CASSPDRNSGNTIYF.

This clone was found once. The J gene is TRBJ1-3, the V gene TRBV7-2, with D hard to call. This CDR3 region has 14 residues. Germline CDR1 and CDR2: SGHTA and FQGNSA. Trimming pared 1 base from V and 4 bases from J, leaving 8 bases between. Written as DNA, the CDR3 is TGTGCCAGCAGCTTAGGCTCGGGCGGAAACACCATATATTTT. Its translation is CASSLGSGGNTIYF.

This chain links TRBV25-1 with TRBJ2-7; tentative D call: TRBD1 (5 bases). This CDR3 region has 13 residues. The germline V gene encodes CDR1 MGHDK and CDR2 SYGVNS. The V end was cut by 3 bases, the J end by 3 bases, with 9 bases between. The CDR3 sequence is CASSEGPIYEQYF. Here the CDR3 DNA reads TGTGCCAGCAGTGAGGGGCCGATCTACGAGCAGTACTTC.

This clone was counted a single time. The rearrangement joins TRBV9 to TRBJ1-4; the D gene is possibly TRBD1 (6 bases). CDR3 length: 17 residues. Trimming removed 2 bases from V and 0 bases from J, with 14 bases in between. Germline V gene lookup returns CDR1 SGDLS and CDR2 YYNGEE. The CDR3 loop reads CASSVRTGSSTNEKLFF. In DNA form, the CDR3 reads TGTGCCAGCAGCGTGAGAACAGGGAGCTCAACTAATGAAAAACTGTTTTTT.

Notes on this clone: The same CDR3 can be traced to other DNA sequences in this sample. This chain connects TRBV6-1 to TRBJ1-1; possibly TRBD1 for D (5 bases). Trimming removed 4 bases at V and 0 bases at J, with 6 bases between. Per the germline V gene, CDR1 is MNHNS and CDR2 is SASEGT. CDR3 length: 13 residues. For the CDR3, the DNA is TGTGCCAGCAGTGCACAGGTGAACACTGAAGCTTTCTTT. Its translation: CASSAQVNTEAFF.

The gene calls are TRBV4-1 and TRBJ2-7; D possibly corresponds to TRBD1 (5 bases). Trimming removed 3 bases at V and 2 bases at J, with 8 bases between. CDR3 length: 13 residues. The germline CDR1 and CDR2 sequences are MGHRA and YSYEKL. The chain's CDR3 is CASSHGQAYEQYF. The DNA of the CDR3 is TGCGCCAGCAGCCACGGACAAGCCTACGAGCAGTACTTC.

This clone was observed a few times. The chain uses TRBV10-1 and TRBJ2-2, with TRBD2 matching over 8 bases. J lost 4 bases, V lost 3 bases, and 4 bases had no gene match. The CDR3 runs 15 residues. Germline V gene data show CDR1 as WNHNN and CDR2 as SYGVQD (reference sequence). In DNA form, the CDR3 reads TGCGCCAGCAGTGACGACGGGAGGGCCACCGGGGAGCTGTTTTTT. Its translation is CASSDDGRATGELFF.

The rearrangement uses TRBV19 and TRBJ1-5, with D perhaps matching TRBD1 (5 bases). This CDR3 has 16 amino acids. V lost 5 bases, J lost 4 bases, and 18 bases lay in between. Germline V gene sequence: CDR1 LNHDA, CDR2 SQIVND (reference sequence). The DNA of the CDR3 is TGTGCCAGTAGTTCGCCCGGGGCAGGGTGGAATCAGCCCCAGCATTTT. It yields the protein CASSSPGAGWNQPQHF.

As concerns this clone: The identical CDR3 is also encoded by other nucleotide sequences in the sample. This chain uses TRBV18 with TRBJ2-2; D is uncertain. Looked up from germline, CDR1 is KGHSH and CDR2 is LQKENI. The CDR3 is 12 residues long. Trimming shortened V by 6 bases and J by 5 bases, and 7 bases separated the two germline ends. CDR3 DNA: TGTGCCAGCTCTCCAGATACCGGGGAGCTGTTTTTT. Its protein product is CASSPDTGELFF.

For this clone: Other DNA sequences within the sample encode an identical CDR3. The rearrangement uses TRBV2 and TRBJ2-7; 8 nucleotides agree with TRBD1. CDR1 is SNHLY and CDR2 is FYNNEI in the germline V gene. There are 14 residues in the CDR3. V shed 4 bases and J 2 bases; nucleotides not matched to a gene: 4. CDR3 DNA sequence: TGTGCCAGCAGTGCCTCAGGGGGCCCCTACGAGCAGTACTTC. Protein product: CASSASGGPYEQYF.